One and the same sample provided the 11 T cell receptor beta chains below, sequenced in a study of blood T cell repertoires in COVID-19. The assay was immunoSEQ multiplex PCR, and TCRdb's table has in-frame clones only and misses some. The table records about 180,000 clones, 75% to 90% of them present only once. Material for sequencing was peripheral blood. The receptor source for this set is a woman aged 65 to 85 with COVID-19, enrolled during active disease.

The CDR3 DNA reads as TGTGCCAGCACCCAGGTCCACGGACAAGAGACCCAGTACTTC. Its protein is CASTQVHGQETQYF. The chain is built from TRBV6-5 and TRBJ2-5; D remains unclear. Germline CDR1 and CDR2: MNHEY and SVGAGI. Trimming took 7 bases from V and 2 from J, leaving 14 bases between them. The CDR3 consists of 14 residues.

The chain is built from TRBV29-1 and TRBJ2-3; perhaps TRBD1 as D (5 bases). The ends were cut back, 3 bases at V and 3 bases at J, with 10 bases in the middle. CDR3 size: 13 residues. CDR1 and CDR2 (germline): SQVTM, ANQGSEA. This CDR3 reads CSVDTGGTDTQYF. The DNA for the CDR3 is TGCAGCGTTGACACAGGTGGGACAGATACGCAGTATTTT.

The chain joins TRBV28 to TRBJ2-7; D is ambiguous. The CDR3 totals 16 residues. Trimming stripped 5 bases from V and 3 bases from J, with 20 bases between. In germline, CDR1 is MDHEN, CDR2 SYDVKM. The CDR3 DNA is TGTGCCAGCAGTCTGCCTCGGCCCAGTAGCCGCTACGAGCAGTACTTC. Its translation is CASSLPRPSSRYEQYF.

The V and J genes are TRBV15 and TRBJ2-3, with D perhaps matching TRBD2 (6 bases). The CDR3 runs 16 residues. Germline-derived CDR1 and CDR2 are LNHNV and YYDKDF (reference sequence). V was trimmed by 1 base and J by 0 bases, leaving 11 bases between them. CDR3 protein: CATSRAIAASTDTQYF. CDR3 nucleotides: TGTGCCACCAGCAGAGCGATAGCGGCTAGCACAGATACGCAGTATTTT.

The rearrangement links TRBV6-6 to TRBJ2-7; D possibly corresponds to TRBD2 (5 bases). Germline lookup yields CDR1 MNHNY and CDR2 SVGAGI (reference sequence). CDR3 length: 12 amino acids. Trimming removed 7 bases from V and 7 bases from J, with 14 bases in between. CDR3 DNA sequence: TGTGCCAGCACCGGACTTTCTTCTGAGCAGTACTTC. Amino acid sequence: CASTGLSSEQYF.

J is TRBJ2-7 and V is TRBV3-1 (or the pseudogene TRBV3-2), with a weak D call TRBD1 (5 bases). The CDR3 totals 13 residues. Trimming removed 8 bases from V and 5 bases from J, with 16 bases in between. CDR1 is LGHDT, CDR2 YNNKEL, per germline (reference sequence). CDR3 residues: CASHNRAGNEQYF. Written as DNA, the CDR3 is TGTGCCAGCCATAATAGAGCAGGGAACGAGCAGTACTTC.

This clone appeared a single time. The V and J genes are TRBV30 and TRBJ2-2; TRBD1 agrees at 11 bases. J gave up 7 bases and V 4 bases, and 8 bases lay outside the gene matches. In germline, CDR1 is GTSNPN, CDR2 SVGIG (reference sequence). The CDR3 runs 15 residues. The CDR3 region has the DNA TGTGCCTGGACACCGGGACAGGGGGTTCACGGGGAGCTGTTTTTT. This codes for CAWTPGQGVHGELFF.

The V and J genes are TRBV7-9 and TRBJ1-2; 7 positions agree with TRBD1. The CDR3 runs to 14 residues. Germline V gene data show CDR1 as SEHNR and CDR2 as FQNEAQ (reference sequence). The V segment lost 5 bases and the J segment 3 bases; nucleotides outside the gene matches: 6. The CDR3, as DNA: TGTGCCAGCAGCCTTGCAGGGGGAGACTATGGCTACACCTTC. Translating gives CASSLAGGDYGYTF.

V is TRBV11-2 and J is TRBJ2-3; 7 bases map to TRBD2. Germline loops: CDR1 SGHAT, CDR2 FQNNGV. J lost 1 base, V lost 0 bases, and 4 bases had no gene match. The CDR3 is 16 residues long. The CDR3, as DNA: TGTGCCAGCAGCTTAGAGGGCGGGAGAGGCACAGATACGCAGTATTTT. Its protein product is CASSLEGGRGTDTQYF.

The gene calls are TRBV2 and TRBJ2-1; 8 nucleotides agree with TRBD2. The germline V gene encodes CDR1 SNHLY and CDR2 FYNNEI. Germline trimming cut 7 bases from V and 10 bases from J; bases unmatched to any gene: 21. The CDR3 spans 17 residues. CDR3 sequence reads: CASITPVGSSGPGEQFF. The CDR3 nucleotides are TGTGCCAGCATCACCCCGGTAGGGTCTAGCGGGCCTGGGGAGCAGTTCTTC. Full variable domain (remainder filled in from reference TRBV2 and TRBJ2-1): EPEVTQTPSHQVTQMGQEVILRCVPISNHLYFYWYRQILGQKVEFLVSFYNNEISEKSEIFDDQFSVERPDGSNFTLKIRSTKLEDSAMYFCASITPVGSSGPGEQFFGPGTRLTVL.

The rearrangement uses TRBV18 and TRBJ1-2; D uncertain. V lost 2 bases and J 4 bases, leaving 8 bases between the germline ends. CDR3 size: 13 residues. Germline CDR1 reads KGHSH; CDR2 reads LQKENI. The CDR3 loop reads CASSPEGSYGYTF. CDR3 DNA: TGTGCCAGCTCACCAGAGGGATCCTATGGCTACACCTTC.